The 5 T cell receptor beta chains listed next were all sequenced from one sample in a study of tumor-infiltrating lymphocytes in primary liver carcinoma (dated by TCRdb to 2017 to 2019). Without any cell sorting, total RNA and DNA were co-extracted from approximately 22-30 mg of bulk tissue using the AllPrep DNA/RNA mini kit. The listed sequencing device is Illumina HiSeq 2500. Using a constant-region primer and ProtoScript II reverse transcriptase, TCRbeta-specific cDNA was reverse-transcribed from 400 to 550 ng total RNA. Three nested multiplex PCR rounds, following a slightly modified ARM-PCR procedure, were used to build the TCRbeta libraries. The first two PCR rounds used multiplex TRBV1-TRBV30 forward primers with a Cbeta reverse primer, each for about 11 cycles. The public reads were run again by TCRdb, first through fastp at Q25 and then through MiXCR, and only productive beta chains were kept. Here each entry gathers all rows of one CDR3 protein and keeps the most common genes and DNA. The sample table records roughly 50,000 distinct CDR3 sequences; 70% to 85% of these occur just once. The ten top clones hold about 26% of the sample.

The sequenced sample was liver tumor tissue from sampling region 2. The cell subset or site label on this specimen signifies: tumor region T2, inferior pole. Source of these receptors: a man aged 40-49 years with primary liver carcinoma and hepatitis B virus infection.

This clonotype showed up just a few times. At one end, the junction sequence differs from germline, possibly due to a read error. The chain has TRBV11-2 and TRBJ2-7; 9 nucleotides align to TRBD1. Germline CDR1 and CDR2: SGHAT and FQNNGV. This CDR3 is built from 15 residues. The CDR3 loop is CASSLPGQGLYGQYF. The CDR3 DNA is TGTGCCAGCAGCTTACCGGGACAGGGACTTTACGGGCAGTACTTC.

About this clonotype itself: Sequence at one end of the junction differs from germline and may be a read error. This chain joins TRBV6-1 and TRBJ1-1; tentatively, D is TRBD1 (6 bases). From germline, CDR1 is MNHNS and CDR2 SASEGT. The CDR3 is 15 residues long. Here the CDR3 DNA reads TGTGACAGCGGGGGCTGGGGGACGGCCATCACTGAAGCTTTCTTT. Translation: CDSGGWGTAITEAFF.

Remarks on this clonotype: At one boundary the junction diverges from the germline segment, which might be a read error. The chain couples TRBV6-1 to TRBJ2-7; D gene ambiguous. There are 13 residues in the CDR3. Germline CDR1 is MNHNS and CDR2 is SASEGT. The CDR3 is CATKVTPAYEQYF. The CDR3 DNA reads TGTGCCACCAAGGTGACACCAGCCTATGAGCAGTACTTC.

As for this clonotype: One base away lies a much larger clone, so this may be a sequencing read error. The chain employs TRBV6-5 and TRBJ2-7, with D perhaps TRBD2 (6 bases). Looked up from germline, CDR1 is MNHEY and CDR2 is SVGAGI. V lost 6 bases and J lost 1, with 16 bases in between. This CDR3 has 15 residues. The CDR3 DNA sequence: TGTGCCAGCAGCCGCGAGACTAGGGCTTCCTACGAGCAGTACTTC. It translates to CASSRETRASYEQYF.

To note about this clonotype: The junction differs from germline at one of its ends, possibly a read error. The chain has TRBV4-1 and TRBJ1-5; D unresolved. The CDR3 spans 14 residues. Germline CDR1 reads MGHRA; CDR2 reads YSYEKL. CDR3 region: CASNQDRVIQPRHF. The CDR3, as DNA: TGCGCCAGCAACCAAGATCGGGTGATACAGCCCCGGCATTTT.